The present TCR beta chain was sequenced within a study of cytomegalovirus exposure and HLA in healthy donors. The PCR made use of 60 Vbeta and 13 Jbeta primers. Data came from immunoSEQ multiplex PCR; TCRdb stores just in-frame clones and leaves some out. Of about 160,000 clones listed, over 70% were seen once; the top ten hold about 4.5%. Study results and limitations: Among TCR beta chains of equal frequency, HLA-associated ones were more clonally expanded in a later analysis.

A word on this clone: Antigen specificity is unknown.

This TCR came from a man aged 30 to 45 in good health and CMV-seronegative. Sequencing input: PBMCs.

The DNA of the CDR3 is TGTGCCACCAGCATCCGGACAGCGCGTCCGGGCACTGAAGCTTTCTTT. The encoded protein is CATSIRTARPGTEAFF. This chain connects TRBV15 to TRBJ1-1, with a tentative D call TRBD1 (6 bases). There are 16 residues in the CDR3. Germline V gene sequence: CDR1 LNHNV, CDR2 YYDKDF (reference sequence). Trimming took 4 bases from V and 4 from J, leaving 19 bases between them.